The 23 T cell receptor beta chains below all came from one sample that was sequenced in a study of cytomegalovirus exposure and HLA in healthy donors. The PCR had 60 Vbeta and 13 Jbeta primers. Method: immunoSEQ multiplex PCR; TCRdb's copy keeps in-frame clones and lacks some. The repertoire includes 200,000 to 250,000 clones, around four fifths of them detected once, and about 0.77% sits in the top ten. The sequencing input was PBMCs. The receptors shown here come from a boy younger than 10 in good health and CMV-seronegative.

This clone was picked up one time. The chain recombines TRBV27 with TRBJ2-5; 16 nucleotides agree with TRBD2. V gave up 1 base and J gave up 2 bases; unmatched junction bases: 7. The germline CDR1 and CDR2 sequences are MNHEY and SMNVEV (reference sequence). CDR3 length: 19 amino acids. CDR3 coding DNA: TGTGCCAGCAGTTTATATCCTCCGGGACTAGCGGGAGGGCAAGAGACCCAGTACTTC. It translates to CASSLYPPGLAGGQETQYF.

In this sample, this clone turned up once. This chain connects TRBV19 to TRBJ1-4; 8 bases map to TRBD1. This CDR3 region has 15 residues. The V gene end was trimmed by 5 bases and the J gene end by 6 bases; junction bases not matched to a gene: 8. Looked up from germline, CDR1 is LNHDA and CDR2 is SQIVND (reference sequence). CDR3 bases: TGTGCCAGTAGTCCGAACAGGGGGGCCGATGAAAAACTGTTTTTT. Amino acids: CASSPNRGADEKLFF.

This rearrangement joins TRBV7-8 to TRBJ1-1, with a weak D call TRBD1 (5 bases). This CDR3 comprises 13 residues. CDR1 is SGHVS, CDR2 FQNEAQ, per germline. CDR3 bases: TGTGCGGGGGGGGGAGGGCTGAACACTGAAGCTTTCTTT. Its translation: CAGGGGLNTEAFF.

The CDR3 region has the DNA TGCAGCGTCGTCGTGACAGGGTTCCACAATGAGCAGTTCTTC. It translates to CSVVVTGFHNEQFF. The genes are TRBV29-1 and TRBJ2-1; 7 bases map to TRBD1. Trimming removed 6 bases from V and 5 bases from J; junction bases left unmatched: 10. This CDR3 has 14 residues. Germline assignment: CDR1 SQVTM and CDR2 ANQGSEA.

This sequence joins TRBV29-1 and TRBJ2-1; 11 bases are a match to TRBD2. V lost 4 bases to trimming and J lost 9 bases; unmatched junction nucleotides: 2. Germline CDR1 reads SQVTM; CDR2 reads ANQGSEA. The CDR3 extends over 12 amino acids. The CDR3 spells CSVVLAGGEQFF. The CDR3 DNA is TGCAGCGTTGTCCTAGCGGGAGGTGAGCAGTTCTTC.

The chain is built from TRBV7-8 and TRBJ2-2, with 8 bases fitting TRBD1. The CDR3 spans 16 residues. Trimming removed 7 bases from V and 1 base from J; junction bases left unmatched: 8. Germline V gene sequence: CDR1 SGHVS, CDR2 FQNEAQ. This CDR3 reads CASNRGTGLNTGELFF. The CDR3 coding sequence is TGTGCCAGCAACAGAGGGACAGGTCTGAACACCGGGGAGCTGTTTTTT.

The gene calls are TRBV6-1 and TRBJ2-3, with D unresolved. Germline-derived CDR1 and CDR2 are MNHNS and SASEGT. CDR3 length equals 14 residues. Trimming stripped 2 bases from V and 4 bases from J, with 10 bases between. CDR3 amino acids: CASSEIATADTQYF. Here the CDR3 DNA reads TGTGCCAGCAGTGAAATAGCTACCGCAGATACGCAGTATTTT.

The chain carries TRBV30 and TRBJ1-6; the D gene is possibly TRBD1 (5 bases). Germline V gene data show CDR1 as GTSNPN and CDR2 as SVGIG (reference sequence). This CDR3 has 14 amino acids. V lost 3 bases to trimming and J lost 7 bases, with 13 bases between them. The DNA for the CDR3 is TGTGCCTGGAGCCTGGGAGGGGTGAATTCACCCCTCCACTTT. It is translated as CAWSLGGVNSPLHF.

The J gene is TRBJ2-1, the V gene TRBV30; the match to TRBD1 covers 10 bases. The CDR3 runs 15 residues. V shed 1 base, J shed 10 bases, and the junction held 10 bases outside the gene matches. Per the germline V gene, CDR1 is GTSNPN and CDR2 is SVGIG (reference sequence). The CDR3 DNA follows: TGTGCCTGGAGTGACCCGGGACAGGGGATGGGCGAGCAGTTCTTC. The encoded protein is CAWSDPGQGMGEQFF.

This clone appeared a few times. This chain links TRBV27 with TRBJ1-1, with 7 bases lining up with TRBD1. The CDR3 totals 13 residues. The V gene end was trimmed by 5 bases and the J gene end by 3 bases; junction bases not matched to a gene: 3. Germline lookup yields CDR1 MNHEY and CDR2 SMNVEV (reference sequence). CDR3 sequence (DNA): TGTGCCAGCAGTGACAGGGTCCACACTGAAGCTTTCTTT. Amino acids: CASSDRVHTEAFF.

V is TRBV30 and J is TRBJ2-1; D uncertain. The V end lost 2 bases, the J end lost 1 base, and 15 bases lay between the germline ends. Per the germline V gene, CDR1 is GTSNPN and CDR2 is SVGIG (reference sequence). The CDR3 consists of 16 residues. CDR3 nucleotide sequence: TGTGCCTGGAGTCCCTCCCCTGGCGGATCCTACAATGAGCAGTTCTTC. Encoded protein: CAWSPSPGGSYNEQFF.

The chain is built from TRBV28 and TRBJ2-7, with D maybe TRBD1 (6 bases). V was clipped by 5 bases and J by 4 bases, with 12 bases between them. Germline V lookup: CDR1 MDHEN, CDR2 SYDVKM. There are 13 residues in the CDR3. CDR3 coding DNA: TGTGCCAGCAGTAGGGGGTTAGGATACGAGCAGTACTTC. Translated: CASSRGLGYEQYF.

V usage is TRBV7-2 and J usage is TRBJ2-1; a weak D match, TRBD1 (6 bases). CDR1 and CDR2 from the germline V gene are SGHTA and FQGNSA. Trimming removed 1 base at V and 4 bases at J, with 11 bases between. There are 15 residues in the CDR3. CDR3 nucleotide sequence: TGTGCCAGCAGCTTAGAGACAGGAGCTTACAATGAGCAGTTCTTC. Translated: CASSLETGAYNEQFF.

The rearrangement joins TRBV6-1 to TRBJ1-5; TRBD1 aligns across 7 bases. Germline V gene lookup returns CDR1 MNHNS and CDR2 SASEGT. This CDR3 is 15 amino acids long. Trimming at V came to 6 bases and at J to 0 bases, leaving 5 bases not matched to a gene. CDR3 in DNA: TGTGCCAGCAGAGAGGACAGGTATAGCAATCAGCCCCAGCATTTT. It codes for CASREDRYSNQPQHF.

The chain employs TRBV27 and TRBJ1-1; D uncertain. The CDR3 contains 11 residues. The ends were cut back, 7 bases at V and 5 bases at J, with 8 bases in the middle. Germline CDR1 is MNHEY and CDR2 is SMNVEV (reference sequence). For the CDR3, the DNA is TGTGCCAGCACAGGTAGGACTGAAGCTTTCTTT. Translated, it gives CASTGRTEAFF.

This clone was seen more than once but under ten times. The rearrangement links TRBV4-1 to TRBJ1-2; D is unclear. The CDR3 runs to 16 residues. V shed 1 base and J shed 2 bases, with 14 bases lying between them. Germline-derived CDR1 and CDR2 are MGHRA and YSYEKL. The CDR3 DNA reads TGCGCCAGCAGCCAAGTTTCGACCAGCGAGAACTATGGCTACACCTTC. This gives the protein CASSQVSTSENYGYTF.

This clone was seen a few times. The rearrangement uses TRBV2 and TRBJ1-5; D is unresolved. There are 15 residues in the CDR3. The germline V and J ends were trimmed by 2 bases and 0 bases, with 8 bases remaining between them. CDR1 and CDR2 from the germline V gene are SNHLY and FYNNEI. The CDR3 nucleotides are TGTGCCAGCAGTGAACCGGGGTATAGCAATCAGCCCCAGCATTTT. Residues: CASSEPGYSNQPQHF. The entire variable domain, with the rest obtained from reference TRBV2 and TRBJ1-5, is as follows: EPEVTQTPSHQVTQMGQEVILRCVPISNHLYFYWYRQILGQKVEFLVSFYNNEISEKSEIFDDQFSVERPDGSNFTLKIRSTKLEDSAMYFCASSEPGYSNQPQHFGDGTRLSIL.

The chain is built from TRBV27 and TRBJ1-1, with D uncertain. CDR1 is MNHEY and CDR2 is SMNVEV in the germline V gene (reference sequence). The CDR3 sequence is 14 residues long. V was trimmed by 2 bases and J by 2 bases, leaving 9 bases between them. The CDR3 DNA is TGTGCCAGCAGTTTACGGGGTTTCAACACTGAAGCTTTCTTT. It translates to CASSLRGFNTEAFF.

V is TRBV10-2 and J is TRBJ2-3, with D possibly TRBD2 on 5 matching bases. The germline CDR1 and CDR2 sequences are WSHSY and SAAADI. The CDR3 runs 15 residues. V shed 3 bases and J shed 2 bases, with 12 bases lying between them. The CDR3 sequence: CASSDKRWYTDTQYF. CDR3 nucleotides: TGCGCCAGCAGTGATAAGCGGTGGTACACAGATACGCAGTATTTT.

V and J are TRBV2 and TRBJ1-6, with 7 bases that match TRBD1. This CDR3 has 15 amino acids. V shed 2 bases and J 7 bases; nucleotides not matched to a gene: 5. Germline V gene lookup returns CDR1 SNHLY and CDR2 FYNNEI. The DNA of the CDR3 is TGTGCCAGCAGTGAAATACAGGGGAGGAATTCACCCCTCCACTTT. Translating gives CASSEIQGRNSPLHF. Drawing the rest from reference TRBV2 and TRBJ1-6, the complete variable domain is EPEVTQTPSHQVTQMGQEVILRCVPISNHLYFYWYRQILGQKVEFLVSFYNNEISEKSEIFDDQFSVERPDGSNFTLKIRSTKLEDSAMYFCASSEIQGRNSPLHFGNGTRLTVT.

The DNA for the CDR3 is TGCGCCAGCAGCTCACCGACAGGGGAAAGCTATGGCTACACCTTC. Protein sequence: CASSSPTGESYGYTF. This chain uses TRBV5-1 with TRBJ1-2; 8 bases map to TRBD1. This CDR3 has 15 amino acids. With 3 bases clipped from V and 4 bases from J, the junction kept 8 bases outside the gene matches. Germline CDR1 reads SGHRS; CDR2 reads YFSETQ.

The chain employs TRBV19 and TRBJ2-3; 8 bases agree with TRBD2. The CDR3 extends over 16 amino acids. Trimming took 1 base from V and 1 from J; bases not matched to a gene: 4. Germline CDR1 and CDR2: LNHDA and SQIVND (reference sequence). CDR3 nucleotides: TGTGCCAGTAGTATAGGCAGCGGGGGACGCACAGATACGCAGTATTTT. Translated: CASSIGSGGRTDTQYF.

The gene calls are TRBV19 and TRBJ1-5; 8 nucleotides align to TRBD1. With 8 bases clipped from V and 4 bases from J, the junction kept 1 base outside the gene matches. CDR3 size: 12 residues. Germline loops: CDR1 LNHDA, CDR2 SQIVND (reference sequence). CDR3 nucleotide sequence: TGTGCCAGTGGGACAGGAAATCAGCCCCAGCATTTT. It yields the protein CASGTGNQPQHF.